This T cell receptor (beta chain) originates from a study of blood T cell repertoires in COVID-19 (dated by TCRdb to between 2020 and 2021). For the wider study: Samples covering the acute and convalescent phases of COVID-19 were provided by collaborators in the United States, Italy and Spain. The material from the prospective study consisted of cDNA or gDNA derived from T cells, B-cell-depleted T cells, or PBMCs. HLA class I and class II types, where available, came from metadata supplied by the sample provider rather than from assay-based typing. A de-identified subject ID, COVID-19 status, age in years and sex were almost always included in the sample metadata. The repertoires were made available in a free public database intended to serve as a resource for research on the immune response to SARS-CoV-2. Deeply sampled blood TCRbeta repertoires from subjects exposed to, actively infected with, or recovered from COVID-19 were included in the dataset. The samples were drawn from two sources: the first 160 participants of the ongoing ImmuneRACE study, and about 1,300 subjects contributed by 6 global collaborators.

TCRbeta CDR3 regions were amplified from genomic DNA by means of the immunoSEQ Assay, a bias-controlled multiplex PCR. The authors' pipeline ran thus. Nucleated cell counts per sample were estimated from amplification of reference gene primers within the assay. Sequence reads were collapsed and filtered to measure the absolute abundance of every unique TCRbeta CDR3 rearrangement. For each sample, productive Simpson clonality was calculated by taking the square root of Simpson's diversity index across productive rearrangements. TCRdb re-hosts the immuneACCESS table, in-frame sequences only. Its copies lack some clones; in the studies checked, an unresolved V gene accounts for under half of them, and the cause for the rest is not known. V and J calls and clone size follow that table, whereas D and trimming were derived from the DNA. Counted in this sample were over 100,000 clones; about 72% of them appeared once. The top ten clones comprise approximately 9.9% of the sample.

With regard to this clone: The target of this receptor is not known. No clone much larger than this one lies a single base away; base qualities are absent.

Whole blood was collected in K2EDTA tubes by collaborating institutions according to the institutions' own protocols. Collaborator samples were shipped for TCRbeta analysis as frozen whole blood, isolated PBMCs, or DNA extracted from either sample type. What the work shows at the level of the full study, not this receptor alone: The quantity of clinical and demographic metadata differed by source and by participant and was supplied without curation.

V lost 7 bases and J lost 9 bases; the stretch between them is 13 bases long. The CDR3 numbers 12 residues from cysteine through phenylalanine. Of the read, only the CDR3 DNA is kept; its 36 bases are in frame from base 1. As encoded in the germline V gene (reference sequence), CDR1 is LNHDA while CDR2 is SQIVND. The sample consisted of peripheral blood. The chain joins TRBV19 to TRBJ2-1; matching of 5 bases hints at TRBD2 as the D gene. This TCR was recovered from a man in his sixties with active or convalescent COVID-19. This receptor carries the CDR3 CASNEGKGEQFF. The DNA reads TGTGCCAGTAATGAGGGAAAGGGTGAGCAGTTCTTC.